The T cell receptor beta chain described here comes from a study of T cells in Graves' hyperthyroidism and ophthalmopathy. General observations from the study: A model of 13 V-J pairs discriminated ophthalmopathy from stable hyperthyroidism. Blood samples included most of the expanded thyroid clonotypes exceeding 0.001.

Germline V gene data show CDR1 as GTSNPN and CDR2 as SVGIG (reference sequence). This CDR3 spans 15 amino acids. This clonotype was counted only a few times. The target antigen is unknown. Its ends do not fully match the called genes, so a read error is possible. RNA transcripts provided the source from which TCR beta CDR3 regions were amplified. When the TCR CDR3 underwent first-round RT-PCR, the HTBI primer set was used. TCRdb reanalysed the multiplex PCR reads using MiXCR and keeps one entry per CDR3 protein. The top ten clones hold 25% to 30% of a sample with roughly 240,000 distinct CDR3 sequences, 16% of them seen once. Under 3 months was the duration of disease in ophthalmopathy patients, who also had a Clinical Activity Score of at least 3 and a NOSPECS grade of at least 4.

The genes are TRBV30 and TRBJ2-1, with a tentative D call TRBD2 (6 bases). This sequence originates from a woman aged 18-35 years with Graves' ophthalmopathy. Sequenced sample: blood. In DNA form, the CDR3 reads TGTGCCTGGCGTGTGGGTGCGGGGTCCTACAATGAGCAGTTCTTC. Translated, it gives CAWRVGAGSYNEQFF.